A single T cell receptor (beta chain) is shown here with its context. The antigen is unknown. Data came from immunoSEQ multiplex PCR; TCRdb stores just in-frame clones and leaves some out. The table lists about 44,000 clones, about 95% of them singletons, with 9.5% to 11% in the top ten. The CDR3 is 15 amino acids. V was trimmed by 3 bases and J by 0 bases, leaving 9 bases between them. Germline CDR1 is SGHVS and CDR2 is FNYEAQ. The data originate from a study of OX40 agonist ivuxolimab in advanced cancers. For the study at large: Ivuxolimab was delivered to patients intravenously every 2 weeks at doses spanning 0.01 to 10 mg/kg. Overall study results and limits: Compared with CD4+, CD8+ T cells on average had more expanded clones.

The gene calls are TRBV7-6 and TRBJ2-1; TRBD2 might be the D (6 bases). This TCR was recovered from an adult with an advanced solid tumor such as melanoma, head and neck, liver or kidney cancer. The sample consisted of CD4+ or CD8+ T cells sorted from blood, taken in a trial of the OX40 agonist ivuxolimab. The CDR3 region is CASSLAGSSYNEQFF. In nucleotides, the CDR3 is TGTGCCAGCAGCTTGGCGGGAAGCTCCTACAATGAGCAGTTCTTC.